This T cell receptor (beta chain) was identified during a study of STAT5B mutations in CD4+ large granular lymphocyte leukemia. Overall study results and limits: Compared with healthy controls (2/35), patient top clones favored TRBV06 (8/27).

As originally analysed: Lowest detectable productive clonotype frequency was 2.59 x 10-5. The assay was immunoSEQ multiplex PCR, and TCRdb's table has in-frame clones only and misses some. V and J calls and clone size are those listed in that table; D and trimming were worked out from the DNA. Among tens of thousands of clones listed, around 80% were seen once. Notes on this clone: Its specificity is unknown.

Trimming left V 7 bases short and J 2 bases short, with 17 bases between. This CDR3 region has 15 residues. CDR1 SGHRS and CDR2 YFSETQ come from the germline V gene. V usage is TRBV5-1 and J usage is TRBJ2-3, with no clear D. Material for sequencing was CD4+ T cells from blood buffy coats. The sequence derives from a human donor in good health. The CDR3 DNA reads TGCGCCAGCGGAACCGCCTCCTCGGTCACAGATACGCAGTATTTT. Encoded protein: CASGTASSVTDTQYF.